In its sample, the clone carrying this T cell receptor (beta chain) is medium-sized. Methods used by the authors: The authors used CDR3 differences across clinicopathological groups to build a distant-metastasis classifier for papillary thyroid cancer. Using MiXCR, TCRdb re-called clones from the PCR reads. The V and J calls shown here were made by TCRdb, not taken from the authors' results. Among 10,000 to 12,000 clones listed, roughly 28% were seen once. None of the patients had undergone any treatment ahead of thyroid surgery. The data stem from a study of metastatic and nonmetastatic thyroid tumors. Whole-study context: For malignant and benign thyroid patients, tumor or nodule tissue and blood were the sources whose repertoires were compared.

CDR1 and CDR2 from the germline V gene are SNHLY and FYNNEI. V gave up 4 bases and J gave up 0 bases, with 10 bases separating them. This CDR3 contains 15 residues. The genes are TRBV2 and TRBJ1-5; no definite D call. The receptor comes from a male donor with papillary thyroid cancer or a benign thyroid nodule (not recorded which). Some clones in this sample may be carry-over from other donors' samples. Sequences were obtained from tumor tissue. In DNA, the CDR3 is TGTGCCAGCAGTGTCGGCGGGAATAGCAATCAGCCCCAGCATTTT. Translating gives CASSVGGNSNQPQHF. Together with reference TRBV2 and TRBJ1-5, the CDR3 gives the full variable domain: EPEVTQTPSHQVTQMGQEVILRCVPISNHLYFYWYRQILGQKVEFLVSFYNNEISEKSEIFDDQFSVERPDGSNFTLKIRSTKLEDSAMYFCASSVGGNSNQPQHFGDGTRLSIL.